A selection of T cell receptor beta chains follows, all from one sample in a study of beta chain features in type 1 diabetes. Clones were sequenced by immunoSEQ multiplex PCR, and TCRdb holds only the in-frame ones, with some missing. The repertoire has under 950,000 clones, roughly 16% of them found once; the top ten carry 0.023%. Source material: naive CD4+ T cells from blood. The source is a woman under 30 in good health. The CDR3 runs from the conserved cysteine through the conserved F or W.

j_call v_call cdr3_aa
TRBJ1-2 TRBV10-3 CAISDGHPGYGYTF
TRBJ2-7 TRBV7-8 CASSFGTSLAGLGEQYF
TRBJ1-4 TRBV28 CASNSRTANEKLFF
TRBJ1-4 TRBV6-4 CASRAHATNEKLFF
TRBJ2-7 TRBV10-3 CAIGTPYEQYF
TRBJ1-1 TRBV5-6 CASSPWTLVEAFF
TRBJ1-1 TRBV5-4 CASSLVVGMNTEAFF
TRBJ2-1 TRBV7-2 CASSARGLAGGSSYNEQFF
TRBJ1-1 TRBV5-6 CASISTGYTEAFF
TRBJ1-1 TRBV16 CASSQSDRENTEAFF
TRBJ2-2 TRBV4-3 CASSPSSRTGNTGELFF
TRBJ1-5 TRBV6-5 CASSYSNRVGQPQHF
TRBJ1-3 TRBV7-9 CASSSPRGSSGNTIYF
TRBJ2-2 TRBV28 CASILSGSGTGELFF
TRBJ2-1 TRBV7-3 CASSLSIGGYNEQFF
TRBJ2-1 TRBV6-6 CASSANGRDEQFF
TRBJ2-3 TRBV7-9 CASSLSQGPDTQYF
TRBJ2-3 TRBV27 CASSSLEGTRTDTQYF
TRBJ2-7 TRBV6-5 CASRSTAHEQYF
TRBJ2-6 TRBV28 CASSPPTTGANVLTF
TRBJ1-4 TRBV29-1 CSVGDFNEKLFF
TRBJ2-6 TRBV6-9 CASSFPPRSGANVLTF
TRBJ2-7 TRBV4-3 CASSQDSASPPYEQYF
TRBJ2-3 TRBV7-2 CASSELVTQYF
TRBJ2-7 TRBV2 CATSSGAYEQYF
TRBJ2-5 TRBV2 CASSAQETQYF
TRBJ2-7 TRBV18 CASSPGQGVAYEQYF
TRBJ1-3 TRBV11-2 CASSLDRESGNTIYF
TRBJ2-5 TRBV6-1 CASSEMEGETQYF
TRBJ2-5 TRBV4-2 CASSLSGTDEQYF
TRBJ1-2 TRBV7-2 CASSGQLSGYGYTF
TRBJ2-7 TRBV19 CASSPPLAGGPSSYEQYF
TRBJ2-3 TRBV28 CASSLLAGNTDTQYF
TRBJ2-2 TRBV28 CASSLGLAGSTATGELFF
TRBJ2-5 TRBV6-6 CASSRTSGETQYF
TRBJ2-3 TRBV6-6 CASSGATSTDTQYF
TRBJ1-4 TRBV28 CASTGLSRTGEKLFF
TRBJ2-7 TRBV2 CASSRDRGNEQYF
TRBJ2-2 TRBV2 CASSGPGGNTGELFF
TRBJ1-1 TRBV11-2 CASSFLDSRTEAFF
TRBJ2-3 TRBV5-4 CASSPGSTSGIDTQYF
TRBJ2-7 TRBV4-2 CASSQDPGAETYEQYF
TRBJ2-2 TRBV2 CASSVHRAGTGELFF
- TRBV19 CASSSNRDSYEQYF
TRBJ1-2 TRBV5-6 CASSFGQGYGYTF
TRBJ1-2 TRBV9 CASSVEGGSGYTF
TRBJ2-1 TRBV4-2 CASSHRTPYNEQFF
TRBJ1-2 TRBV21-1 CASSKGSGNGYTF
TRBJ2-7 TRBV21-1 CASSKVRFGFYKQGSSYEQYF
TRBJ1-2 TRBV5-6 CASSSSGWEYGYTF
TRBJ2-2 TRBV29-1 CSVGKTGELFF
TRBJ1-2 TRBV4-3 CASSHLGTGGNYGYTF
TRBJ2-7 TRBV4-2 CASSPNQGSREQYF
TRBJ2-1 TRBV7-8 CASSGTSRNEQFF
TRBJ2-3 TRBV29-1 CSVVGLGRDRAADTQYF